This passage covers 25 T cell receptor beta chains from one sample sequenced in a study of beta chain features in type 1 diabetes. Study results and limitations: Across all four CD4+ subsets, people with type 1 diabetes showed modestly shorter TCRB CDR3s.

Reverse transcribing all isolated RNA meant expressed TCRB transcripts were sequenced. TCRdb's table, derived via immunoSEQ multiplex PCR, lists solely in-frame clones and lacks some. The sample includes under 200,000 clones, around 8.3% of them seen just once. These receptors have no known antigen. Sequencing was performed on central memory CD4+ T cells from blood. These receptors were taken from a woman between 18 and 30 years old with type 1 diabetes.

This clone was found a few times. The V call is TRBV5-1, the J call TRBJ2-1; 9 nucleotides align to TRBD1. The V and J ends lost 3 bases and 1 base, in that order; junction bases with no gene match: 5. The CDR3 loop spans 16 amino acids. CDR1 SGHRS and CDR2 YFSETQ come from the germline V gene. For the CDR3, the DNA is TGCGCCAGCAGCTGGACAGGGGTGGAATCCTACAATGAGCAGTTCTTC. Its translation is CASSWTGVESYNEQFF.

This clone was seen more than once but under ten times. The chain couples TRBV11-2 to TRBJ2-1; D is perhaps TRBD2 (6 bases). CDR3 size: 14 residues. V was pared by 2 bases and J by 6 bases, with 11 bases between. The germline V gene encodes CDR1 SGHAT and CDR2 FQNNGV. This CDR3 is CASSLSIGGNEQFF. Written as DNA, the CDR3 is TGTGCCAGCAGCTTATCGATCGGGGGCAATGAGCAGTTCTTC.

This clone has just a few counts. The chain combines TRBV7-9 with TRBJ2-2; D is undetermined. Per germline, CDR1 SEHNR and CDR2 FQNEAQ (reference sequence). CDR3 length: 12 residues. The V end lost 5 bases, the J end lost 6 bases, and 7 bases lay between the germline ends. CDR3 nucleotides: TGTGCCAGCAGCCCCTTAGCCGGGGAGCTGTTTTTT. This sequence encodes CASSPLAGELFF.

This clone was detected a few times. This chain connects TRBV28 to TRBJ2-1; 9 bases agree with TRBD2. The CDR3 contains 14 residues. CDR1 and CDR2 (germline): MDHEN, SYDVKM. V lost 4 bases to trimming and J lost 5 bases; unmatched junction nucleotides: 3. CDR3 in DNA: TGTGCCAGCAGTTCTAGCGGGGAAAACAATGAGCAGTTCTTC. This translates into CASSSSGENNEQFF.

This clone was found a few times. The chain recombines TRBV11-2 with TRBJ1-3; D perhaps matches TRBD1 (6 bases). The germline V gene has CDR1 SGHAT and CDR2 FQNNGV. The length of the CDR3 is 19 residues. The V gene lost 1 base and the J gene lost 0 bases, with 19 bases spanning the gap. CDR3 sequence: CASSLGIGVGGYSGNTIYF. CDR3 sequence (DNA): TGTGCCAGCAGCTTAGGAATTGGAGTTGGGGGCTACTCTGGAAACACCATATATTTT. The variable domain in full, with the rest retrieved from reference TRBV11-2 and TRBJ1-3, is EAGVAQSPRYKIIEKRQSVAFWCNPISGHATLYWYQQILGQGPKLLIQFQNNGVVDDSQLPKDRFSAERLKGVDSTLKIQPAKLEDSAVYLCASSLGIGVGGYSGNTIYFGEGSWLTVV.

The chain links TRBV7-2 to TRBJ2-1; 9 nucleotides align to TRBD2. CDR3 size: 17 residues. Germline V lookup: CDR1 SGHTA, CDR2 FQGNSA. The V segment lost 5 bases and the J segment 4 bases; nucleotides outside the gene matches: 12. As DNA, the CDR3 is TGTGCCAGCAGCCCGGAGGGTAGCGGGGGCCCATACAATGAGCAGTTCTTC. As protein: CASSPEGSGGPYNEQFF.

J is TRBJ2-2 and V is TRBV30; 12 nucleotides align to TRBD2. The CDR3 spans 15 residues. V shed 1 base and J 5 bases; nucleotides not matched to a gene: 2. Per germline, CDR1 GTSNPN and CDR2 SVGIG (reference sequence). The CDR3 is CAWSGLAGVTGELFF. The DNA for the CDR3 is TGTGCCTGGAGTGGACTAGCGGGAGTTACCGGGGAGCTGTTTTTT.

The chain recombines TRBV18 with TRBJ1-5; 7 bases are a match to TRBD1. J was trimmed by 2 bases and V by 3 bases; bases with no gene match: 10. The germline V gene encodes CDR1 KGHSH and CDR2 LQKENI. The CDR3 length is 17 residues. CDR3 nucleotide sequence: TGTGCCAGCTCACCTGACCTCTACAGGGGAGGCAATCAGCCCCAGCATTTT. This encodes CASSPDLYRGGNQPQHF. Supplemented by reference TRBV18 and TRBJ1-5, the full variable domain reads NAGVMQNPRHLVRRRGQEARLRCSPMKGHSHVYWYRQLPEEGLKFMVYLQKENIIDESGMPKERFSAEFPKEGPSILRIQQVVRGDSAAYFCASSPDLYRGGNQPQHFGDGTRLSIL.

This clone was detected a few times. The rearrangement joins TRBV5-6 to TRBJ2-1, with 7 bases fitting TRBD2. Losses at the gene ends were 2 bases for V and 8 bases for J; bases not matched to a gene: 7. Looked up from germline, CDR1 is SGHDT and CDR2 is YYEEEE. The CDR3 runs 14 residues. Here the CDR3 reads CASSFGLVNYEQFF. CDR3 nucleotides: TGTGCCAGCAGCTTTGGACTAGTTAACTATGAGCAGTTCTTC.

V gene TRBV7-8 combines with J gene TRBJ1-1, with TRBD1 matching 11 bases. CDR3 size: 14 residues. Losses at the gene ends were 5 bases for V and 6 bases for J; bases not matched to a gene: 5. The V gene's germline CDR1 is SGHVS and CDR2 FQNEAQ. The CDR3 DNA reads as TGTGCCAGCAGCGGGGACAGGGGGAGGCCTGAAGCTTTCTTT. Translation gives CASSGDRGRPEAFF.

CDR3 in amino acids: CASSLADSSNQPQHF. CDR3 DNA: TGTGCCAGCAGCCTAGCTGACAGTAGCAATCAGCCCCAGCATTTT. The V and J genes are TRBV4-2 and TRBJ1-5; tentative D call: TRBD1 (5 bases). The CDR3 has 15 amino acids. V lost 4 bases and J lost 0, with 10 bases in between. From germline, CDR1 is LGHNA and CDR2 YNFKEQ.

This clone came up a few times. V and J are TRBV29-1 and TRBJ1-2, with 8 bases fitting TRBD1. The CDR3 sequence is 14 residues long. The germline V gene encodes CDR1 SQVTM and CDR2 ANQGSEA. After removal of 3 bases from V and 7 bases from J, the junction contained 10 bases not matched to a gene. The CDR3 sequence: CSVEIPDRAGGYTF. CDR3 nucleotide sequence: TGCAGCGTTGAGATTCCGGACAGGGCGGGTGGCTACACCTTC.

The CDR3 spells CASSRGLLNEQFF. CDR3 sequence (DNA): TGCGCCAGCAGCCGGGGACTTTTAAATGAGCAGTTCTTC. The chain links TRBV4-3 to TRBJ2-1; a weak D match, TRBD2 (6 bases). With 4 bases removed from V and 7 bases from J, the gap between germline ends came to 11 bases. CDR3 length equals 13 residues. CDR1 and CDR2 from the germline V gene are LGHNA and YSLEER.

A few counts support this clone. V and J are TRBV7-9 and TRBJ2-1; D unresolved. Germline loops: CDR1 SEHNR, CDR2 FQNEAQ (reference sequence). CDR3 length equals 13 residues. Trimming pared 2 bases from V and 1 base from J, leaving 3 bases between. CDR3 sequence: CASSLRSYNEQFF. CDR3 in DNA: TGTGCCAGCAGCTTACGGTCCTACAATGAGCAGTTCTTC.

This clone was picked up a small number of times. The chain has TRBV7-9 and TRBJ2-1, with 10 positions matching TRBD2. The CDR3 contains 16 residues. Germline V gene lookup returns CDR1 SEHNR and CDR2 FQNEAQ (reference sequence). Germline trimming cut 4 bases from V and 5 bases from J; bases unmatched to any gene: 8. The CDR3 DNA reads as TGTGCCAGCAGCTCCGGTCTAGCGGGGGACGACAATGAGCAGTTCTTC. Protein product: CASSSGLAGDDNEQFF.

This clone was seen only once. The rearrangement joins TRBV6-5 to TRBJ1-1; 7 nucleotides line up with TRBD1. With V trimmed by 0 bases and J by 0 bases, 1 base remained unmatched. Germline CDR1 and CDR2: MNHEY and SVGAGI. The CDR3 consists of 15 residues. As DNA, the CDR3 is TGTGCCAGCAGTTACTCGACAGGGATGAACACTGAAGCTTTCTTT. Amino acid sequence: CASSYSTGMNTEAFF.

This chain links TRBV18 with TRBJ1-1; possible D gene TRBD1, 5 bases. Trimming pared 2 bases from V and 8 bases from J, leaving 12 bases between. This CDR3 spans 13 amino acids. The germline gives CDR1 KGHSH, CDR2 LQKENI. CDR3 nucleotide sequence: TGTGCCAGCTCACCAGCGGGGGGACCCGAAGCTTTCTTT. Protein sequence: CASSPAGGPEAFF. The whole variable domain, filled in from reference TRBV18 and TRBJ1-1, reads NAGVMQNPRHLVRRRGQEARLRCSPMKGHSHVYWYRQLPEEGLKFMVYLQKENIIDESGMPKERFSAEFPKEGPSILRIQQVVRGDSAAYFCASSPAGGPEAFFGQGTRLTVV.

This clone has a handful of counts. The gene calls are TRBV27 and TRBJ1-1, with a weak D call TRBD1 (6 bases). Germline V gene lookup returns CDR1 MNHEY and CDR2 SMNVEV (reference sequence). V was shortened by 0 bases and J by 4 bases, with 12 bases between the two germline ends. The CDR3 is made up of 15 amino acids. CDR3 in amino acids: CASSLSPGVGTEAFF. The CDR3 DNA reads as TGTGCCAGCAGTTTATCCCCAGGGGTGGGCACTGAAGCTTTCTTT.

In its sample, this clone was seen a few times. The gene calls are TRBV7-9 and TRBJ2-3; D call uncertain. This CDR3 spans 16 amino acids. V lost 0 bases and J 4 bases, leaving 14 bases between the germline ends. Germline CDR1 is SEHNR and CDR2 is FQNEAQ (reference sequence). CDR3 DNA: TGTGCCAGCAGCTTAGCTGGAATGGCAGGATCAGATACGCAGTATTTT. This sequence encodes CASSLAGMAGSDTQYF.

This clone was found a few times. This chain links TRBV10-3 with TRBJ2-3; a possible D gene is TRBD1 (5 bases). The CDR3 is 14 amino acids. Germline V CDR1 and CDR2: ENHRY, SYGVKD. Deletions cut 0 bases from V and 3 bases from J, with 7 bases between. CDR3 residues: CAISESQGTDTQYF. CDR3 sequence (DNA): TGTGCCATCAGTGAGTCTCAGGGAACAGATACGCAGTATTTT.

Only a few counts were recorded for this clone. CDR3 loop: CAWSAAGGNQPQHF. In DNA, the CDR3 is TGTGCCTGGAGTGCCGCGGGGGGCAATCAGCCCCAGCATTTT. The V call is TRBV30, the J call TRBJ1-5; tentatively, D is TRBD1 (5 bases). CDR1 GTSNPN and CDR2 SVGIG come from the germline V gene (reference sequence). V was clipped by 1 base and J by 2 bases, with 9 bases between them. This CDR3 region has 14 residues.

The chain couples TRBV6-5 to TRBJ2-7, with D maybe TRBD1 (5 bases). Trimming shortened V by 6 bases and J by 6 bases, and 12 bases separated the two germline ends. CDR3 size: 12 residues. The germline CDR1 and CDR2 sequences are MNHEY and SVGAGI. CDR3 residues: CASSARVGEQYF. CDR3 in DNA: TGTGCCAGCAGCGCCAGGGTAGGCGAGCAGTACTTC.

This clone was counted a few times. The gene calls are TRBV25-1 and TRBJ1-4; D not resolved. V was shortened by 2 bases and J by 8 bases, with 15 bases between the two germline ends. The CDR3 covers 15 residues. Germline V lookup: CDR1 MGHDK, CDR2 SYGVNS. The DNA of the CDR3 is TGTGCCAGCAGTGAACCCGCTCGGGTAAACGAAAAACTGTTTTTT. Amino acid sequence: CASSEPARVNEKLFF.

This clone was counted only a few times. This chain links TRBV30 with TRBJ1-2; unclear D gene. The CDR3 has 11 amino acids. CDR1 is GTSNPN and CDR2 is SVGIG in the germline V gene (reference sequence). Trimming cost V 7 bases and J 5 bases, with 11 bases left between them. In DNA form, the CDR3 reads TGTGCCTCATTCGCGGAGTATGGCTACACCTTC. It yields the protein CASFAEYGYTF. The full variable domain, completed using reference TRBV30 and TRBJ1-2, is SQTIHQWPATLVQPVGSPLSLECTVEGTSNPNLYWYRQAAGRGLQLLFYSVGIGQISSEVPQNLSASRPQDRQFILSSKKLLLSDSGFYLCASFAEYGYTFGSGTRLTVV.

With regard to this clone: Other nucleotide sequences from this sample produce the same CDR3. The V gene is TRBV11-2, the J gene TRBJ2-1; TRBD2 matches 11 bases. In germline, CDR1 is SGHAT, CDR2 FQNNGV. The trim removed 0 bases at V and 0 bases at J, leaving 1 base unmatched. This CDR3 region has 17 residues. CDR3 in amino acids: CASSLETSGSSYNEQFF. DNA for the CDR3: TGTGCCAGCAGCTTAGAAACTAGCGGGAGCTCCTACAATGAGCAGTTCTTC.